The 12 T cell receptor beta chains presented below share a single source sample, sequenced in a study of blood T cell repertoires in COVID-19. TCRdb's copy holds only in-frame clones and misses some; the assay was immunoSEQ multiplex PCR. The data hold about 260,000 clones, with nearly 90% observed a single time. Material for sequencing was peripheral blood. The receptor set was obtained from a human donor in a cohort sampled during active COVID-19.

The gene calls are TRBV28 and TRBJ1-2; D might be TRBD1 (6 bases). This CDR3 is 16 amino acids long. In germline, CDR1 is MDHEN, CDR2 SYDVKM. Trimming removed 5 bases at V and 5 bases at J, with 21 bases between. CDR3 protein: CASSIGGGRRPYGYTF. The CDR3 DNA reads as TGTGCCAGCAGTATAGGGGGGGGGCGCCGACCGTATGGCTACACCTTC.

The rearrangement joins TRBV9 to TRBJ2-5; D is unresolved. The CDR3 is 16 amino acids. With 0 bases removed from V and 4 bases from J, the gap between germline ends came to 16 bases. In germline, CDR1 is SGDLS, CDR2 YYNGEE. CDR3 in DNA: TGTGCCAGCAGCGTAGCTTTTTCTTCGGTTTTAGAGACCCAGTACTTC. Protein: CASSVAFSSVLETQYF.

J is TRBJ2-1 and V is TRBV5-1, with 11 bases lining up with TRBD2. Germline trimming cut 3 bases from V and 6 bases from J; bases unmatched to any gene: 11. CDR1 and CDR2 from the germline V gene are SGHRS and YFSETQ. CDR3 length equals 17 residues. The CDR3 DNA sequence: TGCGCCAGCAGCTGGCCCCACCTTAGCGGGGGGGTCAATGAGCAGTTCTTC. This gives the protein CASSWPHLSGGVNEQFF.

The V and J genes are TRBV15 and TRBJ1-2; a weak D match, TRBD1 (5 bases). Trimming cost V 4 bases and J 6 bases, with 15 bases left between them. Looked up from germline, CDR1 is LNHNV and CDR2 is YYDKDF (reference sequence). The CDR3 has 14 residues. This chain's CDR3 is CATSKALGVDGYTF. The CDR3 DNA reads as TGTGCCACCAGCAAAGCGCTAGGGGTCGATGGCTACACCTTC.

This clone was detected only once. CDR3 DNA sequence: TGTGCCAGCAGTACCGGGACTAGCGGCACCGGGGAGCTGTTTTTT. Translated: CASSTGTSGTGELFF. The J gene is TRBJ2-2, the V gene TRBV6-5; 11 bases fit TRBD2. The CDR3 sequence is 15 residues long. V was pared by 5 bases and J by 4 bases, with 3 bases of the junction left unmatched. Germline lookup yields CDR1 MNHEY and CDR2 SVGAGI.

The gene calls are TRBV3-1 (or the pseudogene TRBV3-2) and TRBJ1-1, with D unclear. V lost 3 bases to trimming and J lost 6 bases, with 17 bases between them. There are 15 residues in the CDR3. The germline V gene has CDR1 LGHDT and CDR2 YNNKEL (reference sequence). In nucleotides, the CDR3 is TGTGCCAGCAGCCAGGTCCCTCGACCCGGAGCTGAAGCTTTCTTT. It translates to CASSQVPRPGAEAFF.

This chain uses TRBV10-2 with TRBJ1-1; a weak D match, TRBD1 (6 bases). Trimming stripped 0 bases from V and 0 bases from J, with 8 bases between. Germline V lookup: CDR1 WSHSY, CDR2 SAAADI. The CDR3 runs to 15 residues. Here the CDR3 reads CASSESPGVNTEAFF. The CDR3 nucleotides are TGCGCCAGCAGTGAGTCGCCAGGGGTGAACACTGAAGCTTTCTTT.

This clone appeared a single time. The chain recombines TRBV19 with TRBJ2-7, with 9 bases aligning to TRBD2. CDR3 length: 13 amino acids. Germline V CDR1 and CDR2: LNHDA, SQIVND (reference sequence). The V segment lost 6 bases and the J segment 5 bases; nucleotides outside the gene matches: 5. CDR3 in DNA: TGTGCCAGTAGCTTTAGCGGGGGAAACGAGCAGTACTTC. Protein: CASSFSGGNEQYF.

This rearrangement joins TRBV19 to TRBJ1-2, with D possibly TRBD1 on 5 matching bases. Germline lookup yields CDR1 LNHDA and CDR2 SQIVND (reference sequence). Trimming took 4 bases from V and 0 from J, leaving 18 bases between them. The CDR3 has 17 residues. This chain's CDR3 is CASSTPIRTRANYGYTF. The CDR3 bases are TGTGCCAGTAGTACGCCGATTCGGACAAGAGCTAACTATGGCTACACCTTC.

The chain recombines TRBV4-2 with TRBJ2-7, with TRBD2 matching 7 bases. Germline-derived CDR1 and CDR2 are LGHNA and YNFKEQ. The CDR3 sequence is 15 residues long. V lost 4 bases to trimming and J lost 5 bases; unmatched junction nucleotides: 11. The CDR3 sequence: CASSPAGRENNEQYF. The CDR3 DNA follows: TGTGCCAGCAGCCCTGCGGGGCGGGAGAACAACGAGCAGTACTTC.

This chain uses TRBV7-2 with TRBJ1-2; D gene ambiguous. Germline V gene lookup returns CDR1 SGHTA and CDR2 FQGNSA. Trimming removed 4 bases at V and 8 bases at J, with 17 bases between. The CDR3 is made up of 14 amino acids. In DNA form, the CDR3 reads TGTGCCAGCAGCTCCGGGAATTTAGGGAGAGGCTACACCTTC. Translation: CASSSGNLGRGYTF.

The chain has TRBV6-6 and TRBJ2-7; D call uncertain. The V end was cut by 2 bases, the J end by 3 bases, with 11 bases between. This CDR3 contains 14 residues. Germline V gene lookup returns CDR1 MNHNY and CDR2 SVGAGI (reference sequence). CDR3 in amino acids: CASSYGRWVYEQYF. The CDR3 coding sequence is TGTGCCAGCAGTTACGGCAGGTGGGTCTACGAGCAGTACTTC.